A single TCR beta chain is shown here with its context. What it binds is not known. This CDR3 contains 15 residues. Germline CDR1 reads SEHNR; CDR2 reads FQNEAQ (reference sequence). Deletions cut 5 bases from V and 4 bases from J, with 15 bases between. This record belongs to a study of cytotoxic CD8 clonotypes in ibrutinib-treated CLL. Background on the study: Treatment had run for a median roughly 13 months, range 6 to 36, when response samples were taken. Overall study findings and caveats: Age-matched healthy donor levels were exceeded by baseline clonality, which tracked circulating CD8+ T-cell counts. Elevated clonality accompanied ibrutinib response, with a return toward baseline values at progression.

Method: immunoSEQ multiplex PCR; TCRdb's copy keeps in-frame clones and lacks some. The sample shows some 200,000 clones, just under 80% of them seen only once. The sequencing used PBMCs, collected after 12 months of ibrutinib treatment. The chain recombines TRBV7-9 with TRBJ2-1; D could derive from TRBD1 or TRBD2 (5 bases each). The TCR originated in a human donor with chronic lymphocytic leukemia. The CDR3 protein is CASSPRDLSYNEQFF. CDR3 DNA sequence: TGTGCCAGCAGCCCCCGGGACCTCTCTTACAATGAGCAGTTCTTC.